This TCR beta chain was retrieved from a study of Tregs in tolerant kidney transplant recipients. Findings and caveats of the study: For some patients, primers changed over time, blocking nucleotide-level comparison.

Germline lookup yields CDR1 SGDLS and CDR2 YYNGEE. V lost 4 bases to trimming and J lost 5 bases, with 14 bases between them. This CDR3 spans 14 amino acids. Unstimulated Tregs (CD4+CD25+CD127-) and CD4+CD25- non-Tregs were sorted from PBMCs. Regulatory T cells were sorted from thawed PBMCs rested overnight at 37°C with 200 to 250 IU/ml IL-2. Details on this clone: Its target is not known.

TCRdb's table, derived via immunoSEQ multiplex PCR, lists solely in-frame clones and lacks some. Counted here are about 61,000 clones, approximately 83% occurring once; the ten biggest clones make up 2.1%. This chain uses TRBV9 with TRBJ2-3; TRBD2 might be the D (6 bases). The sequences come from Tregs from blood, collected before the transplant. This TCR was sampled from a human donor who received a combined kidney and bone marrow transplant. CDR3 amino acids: CASSLLPGLDTQYF. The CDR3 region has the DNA TGTGCCAGCAGCCTCCTGCCGGGACTAGATACGCAGTATTTT.